This passage covers 4 T cell receptor beta chains from one sample sequenced in a study of PD-L1 blockade in urothelial cancer. Only in-frame clones appear in the TCRdb table, and some are missing; sequencing was by immunoSEQ multiplex PCR. The data show 55,000 to 80,000 clones, 81% seen once. This sample's time point: pretreatment peripheral blood. Material: PBMCs, obtained around atezolizumab (anti-PD-L1) treatment. These receptors were taken from a man in his 70s with urothelial cancer.

V usage is TRBV29-1 and J usage is TRBJ1-2, with a possible D match to TRBD1 (6 bases). Per the germline V gene, CDR1 is SQVTM and CDR2 is ANQGSEA. Trimming stripped 0 bases from V and 5 bases from J, with 13 bases between. This CDR3 contains 14 residues. CDR3 DNA sequence: TGCAGCGTTGAAGAGGGGCAGGGGTCTTATGGCTACACCTTC. Amino acids: CSVEEGQGSYGYTF. The entire variable domain, with the rest obtained from reference TRBV29-1 and TRBJ1-2, is as follows: SAVISQKPSRDICQRGTSLTIQCQVDSQVTMMFWYRQQPGQSLTLIATANQGSEATYESGFVIDKFPISRPNLTFSTLTVSNMSPEDSSIYLCSVEEGQGSYGYTFGSGTRLTVV.

The chain is built from TRBV7-9 and TRBJ2-1; TRBD2 aligns across 10 bases. The CDR3 loop spans 16 amino acids. Germline values: CDR1 SEHNR, CDR2 FQNEAQ (reference sequence). The junction had 12 bases not matched to a gene; V was cut back by 5 bases and J by 8 bases. The CDR3 here is CASSLIAGGTFDEQFF. The CDR3 coding sequence is TGTGCCAGCAGCCTTATAGCGGGAGGTACTTTCGATGAGCAGTTCTTC.

CDR3 DNA sequence: TGTGCCAGTAGTATGGCCGGGGGGCTCTACAATGAGCAGTTCTTC. Protein sequence: CASSMAGGLYNEQFF. The chain couples TRBV19 to TRBJ2-1, with TRBD2 as a possible D gene (7 bases). CDR1 LNHDA and CDR2 SQIVND come from the germline V gene (reference sequence). Between the trimmed V and J ends, which lost 3 bases and 3 bases, there was a span of 12 bases. The CDR3 loop spans 15 amino acids.

This chain connects TRBV11-3 to TRBJ2-7; TRBD1 might be the D (11 bases). The CDR3 is 18 amino acids. V was pared by 6 bases and J by 9 bases, with 33 bases between. Germline lookup yields CDR1 SGHNT and CDR2 YENEEA. The CDR3 sequence is CASRPDRGQLAGVGGQYF. The CDR3 DNA sequence: TGTGCCAGCAGACCGGACAGGGGGCAGCTAGCGGGAGTCGGCGGGCAGTACTTC.